A single sample is the source of the 29 T cell receptor beta chains below, sequenced in a study of early T cells in non-severe SARS-CoV-2 infection. TCRdb reanalysed the 5' RACE reads using MiXCR and keeps one entry per CDR3 protein. The sample has approximately 70,000 distinct CDR3 sequences; roughly 13% are singletons. Material for sequencing was whole blood. The receptors come from an adult who was a healthcare worker with PCR-confirmed SARS-CoV-2 infection or an uninfected control (not recorded which).

This clonotype came up a few times. V and J are TRBV20-1 and TRBJ1-2; D call uncertain. The CDR3 totals 16 residues. Germline assignment: CDR1 DFQATT and CDR2 SNEGSKA (reference sequence). CDR3 nucleotides: TGCAGCCATGCTAGAGGGCCTCTACCCTCCCTCTATGGCTACACCTTC. Encoded protein: CSHARGPLPSLYGYTF.

V gene TRBV14 combines with J gene TRBJ1-1; 12 bases agree with TRBD1. Germline loops: CDR1 SGHDN, CDR2 FVKESK. The CDR3 spans 16 residues. V gave up 2 bases and J gave up 5 bases; unmatched junction bases: 6. DNA for the CDR3: TGTGCCAGCAGCCAACGTTTGGGACAGGGGGCGACTGAAGCTTTCTTT. Its protein is CASSQRLGQGATEAFF.

This chain links TRBV7-2 with TRBJ2-1; tentative D call: TRBD1 (5 bases). V was clipped by 4 bases and J by 12 bases, with 16 bases between them. Germline loops: CDR1 SGHTA, CDR2 FQGNSA. The CDR3 spans 13 residues. The CDR3 DNA is TGTGCCAGCAGCTCACCCCAGGGCCTTGGGCAGTTCTTC. Translating gives CASSSPQGLGQFF.

The chain is built from TRBV6-5 and TRBJ1-1, with 7 bases aligning to TRBD1. The germline V gene has CDR1 MNHEY and CDR2 SVGAGI. The CDR3 is 14 residues long. Trimming removed 2 bases from V and 3 bases from J; junction bases left unmatched: 3. Here the CDR3 reads CASSYRGQDTEAFF. The DNA of the CDR3 is TGTGCCAGCAGTTACAGGGGGCAGGACACTGAAGCTTTCTTT.

This chain connects TRBV9 to TRBJ2-2; D is uncertain. Germline loops: CDR1 SGDLS, CDR2 YYNGEE. The CDR3 spans 14 residues. V was trimmed by 0 bases and J by 1 base, leaving 4 bases between them. CDR3 sequence (DNA): TGTGCCAGCAGCGTAGGACTGAACACCGGGGAGCTGTTTTTT. Translation: CASSVGLNTGELFF.

This clonotype occurred a few times. V and J are TRBV28 and TRBJ2-4, with D tentatively TRBD2 (5 bases). The CDR3 has 18 residues. V was trimmed by 4 bases and J by 1 base, leaving 20 bases between them. The germline gives CDR1 MDHEN, CDR2 SYDVKM. Here the CDR3 reads CASSSKFERTLAKNIQYF. Here the CDR3 DNA reads TGTGCCAGCAGTTCCAAATTTGAAAGGACTCTGGCCAAAAACATTCAGTACTTC.

V and J are TRBV6-5 and TRBJ1-2, with D unclear. Germline values: CDR1 MNHEY, CDR2 SVGAGI. The CDR3 has 13 amino acids. The V and J ends lost 2 bases and 6 bases respectively, with 10 bases between them. CDR3 nucleotides: TGTGCCAGCAGTTACCGGGATCTTGATGGCTACACCTTC. It is translated as CASSYRDLDGYTF.

This clonotype was observed a handful of times. V and J are TRBV5-1 and TRBJ2-5; 7 bases are a match to TRBD1. Per germline, CDR1 SGHRS and CDR2 YFSETQ. This CDR3 is built from 14 residues. V shed 3 bases and J 0 bases; nucleotides not matched to a gene: 2. The CDR3 nucleotides read TGCGCCAGCAGCTCTGGACAGGACCAAGAGACCCAGTACTTC. It is translated as CASSSGQDQETQYF.

The sample holds a few counts of this clonotype. This chain connects TRBV5-1 to TRBJ2-2; TRBD1 agrees at 10 bases. The CDR3 length is 16 residues. J was trimmed by 2 bases and V by 2 bases; bases with no gene match: 3. The germline V gene encodes CDR1 SGHRS and CDR2 YFSETQ. In DNA form, the CDR3 reads TGCGCCAGCAGCTTAGGGACAGGGGACAACACCGGGGAGCTGTTTTTT. This gives the protein CASSLGTGDNTGELFF.

The table lists this clonotype with many counts. CDR3 amino acids: CASSLRTPGQGVYEQYF. CDR3 in DNA: TGTGCCAGCAGCTTGCGTACTCCGGGACAGGGTGTCTACGAGCAGTACTTC. The chain carries TRBV7-9 and TRBJ2-7; 9 positions agree with TRBD1. V lost 3 bases and J lost 3; bases outside the gene matches: 12. In germline, CDR1 is SEHNR, CDR2 FQNEAQ (reference sequence). The CDR3 length is 17 residues. The complete variable domain, with remaining parts taken from reference TRBV7-9 and TRBJ2-7, reads DTGVSQNPRHKITKRGQNVTFRCDPISEHNRLYWYRQTLGQGPEFLTYFQNEAQLEKSRLLSDRFSAERPKGSFSTLEIQRTEQGDSAMYLCASSLRTPGQGVYEQYFGPGTRLTVT.

The genes are TRBV6-1 and TRBJ1-5; D is possibly TRBD1 (5 bases). Between the trimmed V and J ends, which lost 2 bases and 5 bases, there was a span of 10 bases. The CDR3 spans 14 residues. Germline V gene sequence: CDR1 MNHNS, CDR2 SASEGT. The CDR3 bases are TGTGCCAGCAGTGAATACTGGGGCTATCAGCCCCAGCATTTT. Residues: CASSEYWGYQPQHF.

This clonotype was counted a few times. The chain links TRBV28 to TRBJ2-5; TRBD1 might be the D (6 bases). The CDR3 totals 14 residues. The V gene lost 5 bases and the J gene lost 7 bases, with 17 bases spanning the gap. Germline loops: CDR1 MDHEN, CDR2 SYDVKM. This CDR3 is CASSSAGTTGTQYF. CDR3 nucleotides: TGTGCCAGCAGTAGTGCCGGGACAACGGGGACCCAGTACTTC.

The chain is built from TRBV7-9 and TRBJ2-5; possibly TRBD1 or TRBD2 for D (5 bases each). V lost 2 bases and J lost 5, with 15 bases in between. The CDR3 loop spans 15 amino acids. The germline V gene encodes CDR1 SEHNR and CDR2 FQNEAQ (reference sequence). This CDR3 is CASSLRETGGETQYF. CDR3 DNA sequence: TGTGCCAGCAGCTTAAGAGAAACAGGAGGCGAGACCCAGTACTTC.

The gene calls are TRBV20-1 and TRBJ2-7, with 7 bases aligning to TRBD1. CDR3 length equals 15 residues. CDR1 and CDR2 (germline): DFQATT, SNEGSKA (reference sequence). The trim removed 3 bases at V and 9 bases at J, leaving 17 bases unmatched. CDR3 coding DNA: TGCAGTGCTAGTAAAGAGTCAGGGGGACCTTTGGGGCAGTACTTC. Its protein product is CSASKESGGPLGQYF.

This clonotype was picked up a small number of times. The J gene is TRBJ1-2, the V gene TRBV7-2; the match to TRBD1 covers 8 bases. The CDR3 contains 15 residues. V was pared by 5 bases and J by 4 bases, with 9 bases of the junction left unmatched. Germline V gene lookup returns CDR1 SGHTA and CDR2 FQGNSA. CDR3 bases: TGTGCCAGCAGCCACACAGGGGGTCGGAGCTATGGCTACACCTTC. Translated, it gives CASSHTGGRSYGYTF.

This clonotype was recorded many times. The gene calls are TRBV18 and TRBJ2-5; D perhaps matches TRBD1 (5 bases). CDR3 size: 14 residues. Trimming removed 0 bases at V and 2 bases at J, with 7 bases between. In germline, CDR1 is KGHSH, CDR2 LQKENI. This CDR3 is CASSPPAGQETQYF. The CDR3 nucleotides read TGTGCCAGCTCACCACCGGCAGGGCAAGAGACCCAGTACTTC.

CDR3 protein: CASSLHLGGTDTQYF. CDR3 in DNA: TGTGCCAGCAGTTTACATCTAGGGGGAACAGATACGCAGTATTTT. The rearrangement links TRBV12-3 or TRBV12-4 to TRBJ2-3; a possible D gene is TRBD1 (6 bases). Trimming took off 2 bases at V and 3 bases at J, with 12 bases between the two ends. The CDR3 extends over 15 amino acids.

The V call is TRBV29-1, the J call TRBJ1-2; no reliable D call. The V gene lost 2 bases and the J gene lost 6 bases, with 10 bases spanning the gap. The CDR3 consists of 12 residues. CDR1 is SQVTM and CDR2 is ANQGSEA in the germline V gene. DNA for the CDR3: TGCAGCGTTGAATCTGGGCTTGATGGCTACACCTTC. Translating it yields CSVESGLDGYTF.

The table lists this clonotype with many counts. This chain joins TRBV9 and TRBJ2-7, with 7 bases fitting TRBD2. The V gene end was trimmed by 0 bases and the J gene end by 6 bases; junction bases not matched to a gene: 6. This CDR3 is built from 14 residues. The germline CDR1 and CDR2 sequences are SGDLS and YYNGEE. Here the CDR3 reads CASSVVAGDCEQYF. The CDR3 DNA sequence: TGTGCCAGCAGCGTAGTTGCGGGGGACTGCGAGCAGTACTTC.

This clonotype was observed a handful of times. The chain carries TRBV6-6 and TRBJ2-6; perhaps D is TRBD1 or TRBD2 (5 bases each). V was trimmed by 6 bases and J by 2 bases, leaving 14 bases between them. The germline V gene has CDR1 MNHNY and CDR2 SVGAGI (reference sequence). This CDR3 has 16 residues. CDR3: CASSPDVGAGANVLTF. The CDR3 nucleotides read TGTGCCAGCAGCCCCGACGTGGGGGCTGGGGCCAACGTCCTGACTTTC.

J is TRBJ2-2 and V is TRBV3-1, with 7 positions matching TRBD1. Losses at the gene ends were 7 bases for V and 3 bases for J; bases not matched to a gene: 5. Germline lookup yields CDR1 LGHDT and CDR2 YNNKEL (reference sequence). The CDR3 has 14 residues. CDR3 sequence: CASKRQGDTGELFF. CDR3 sequence (DNA): TGTGCCAGCAAACGGCAGGGGGACACCGGGGAGCTGTTTTTT.

This clonotype showed up just a few times. The genes are TRBV7-9 and TRBJ1-1, with 9 bases fitting TRBD1. Trimming took 0 bases from V and 12 from J; bases not matched to a gene: 14. The CDR3 loop spans 16 amino acids. Per germline, CDR1 SEHNR and CDR2 FQNEAQ (reference sequence). The CDR3 is CASSLAPRTGDGITFF. CDR3 nucleotides: TGTGCCAGCAGCTTAGCGCCGAGGACAGGGGATGGGATAACTTTCTTT.

The rearrangement joins TRBV18 to TRBJ2-1; D is tentatively TRBD1 or TRBD2 (5 bases each). The V and J ends lost 1 base and 0 bases respectively, with 13 bases between them. This CDR3 has 17 residues. Germline V CDR1 and CDR2: KGHSH, LQKENI. CDR3 DNA sequence: TGTGCCAGCTCACCACACGGGGCGAAAACCTCCTACAATGAGCAGTTCTTC. This sequence encodes CASSPHGAKTSYNEQFF.

This chain links TRBV5-1 with TRBJ2-2; 8 nucleotides match TRBD1. This CDR3 contains 16 residues. Germline-derived CDR1 and CDR2 are SGHRS and YFSETQ. V lost 2 bases, J lost 6 bases, and 9 bases stayed unmatched. CDR3 nucleotide sequence: TGCGCCAGCAGCTTCCAGACAGGGGCGAATCCCGGGGAGCTGTTTTTT. It encodes CASSFQTGANPGELFF.

The chain carries TRBV5-1 and TRBJ2-1; perhaps TRBD1 as D (5 bases). The germline gives CDR1 SGHRS, CDR2 YFSETQ. V shed 0 bases and J shed 5 bases, with 9 bases lying between them. The CDR3 has 14 amino acids. The CDR3 DNA reads TGCGCCAGCAGCTTGGCCTCACAGGACAATGAGCAGTTCTTC. It translates to CASSLASQDNEQFF.

The chain combines TRBV4-2 with TRBJ2-3; TRBD2 aligns across 12 bases. V dropped 4 bases and J dropped 2; count of bases not matched to a gene: 4. CDR1 is LGHNA and CDR2 is YNFKEQ in the germline V gene. CDR3 length: 16 amino acids. The CDR3, as DNA: TGTGCCAGCAGCCCCCGGACTAGCGGGGCCACAGATACGCAGTATTTT. This sequence encodes CASSPRTSGATDTQYF.

This clonotype was found many times. This rearrangement joins TRBV11-2 to TRBJ2-1, with D uncertain. Between the trimmed V and J ends, which lost 7 bases and 0 bases, there was a span of 7 bases. The CDR3 consists of 13 residues. Germline assignment: CDR1 SGHAT and CDR2 FQNNGV. The CDR3: CASKVVSYNEQFF. Written as DNA, the CDR3 is TGTGCCAGCAAGGTAGTCTCCTACAATGAGCAGTTCTTC.

This CDR3 is CSVDETGTGDGYTF. The CDR3 DNA follows: TGCAGCGTTGACGAAACCGGGACAGGAGATGGCTACACCTTC. This chain uses TRBV29-1 with TRBJ1-2; TRBD1 matches at 8 bases. Trimming took 3 bases from V and 6 from J; bases not matched to a gene: 9. This CDR3 spans 14 amino acids. CDR1 and CDR2 from the germline V gene are SQVTM and ANQGSEA.

This clonotype occurred many times. The chain combines TRBV30 with TRBJ1-5, with D perhaps TRBD1 (6 bases). Germline-derived CDR1 and CDR2 are GTSNPN and SVGIG (reference sequence). The CDR3 runs 14 residues. The ends were cut back, 3 bases at V and 4 bases at J, with 13 bases in the middle. The CDR3 nucleotides are TGTGCCTGGAGAGGGGGGCAACCAAATCAGCCCCAGCATTTT. Residues: CAWRGGQPNQPQHF. The full variable domain, with the rest looked up from reference TRBV30 and TRBJ1-5, is SQTIHQWPATLVQPVGSPLSLECTVEGTSNPNLYWYRQAAGRGLQLLFYSVGIGQISSEVPQNLSASRPQDRQFILSSKKLLLSDSGFYLCAWRGGQPNQPQHFGDGTRLSIL.